These T cell receptor beta chains were read from a single sample in a study of Graves' ophthalmopathy and Graves' hyperthyroidism. TCRdb ran MiXCR on the multiplex PCR reads and lists one entry per CDR3 protein. Here the sample spans roughly 160,000 distinct CDR3 sequences, less than 45% being singletons. The material sequenced was peripheral blood. These receptors all stem from a woman aged 40 to 50 with Graves' ophthalmopathy. Both conserved end residues are part of each CDR3. D genes are given only for firm matches. Clone size, where shown, is once, few, many, or a class for clones that have expanded.

clone size	J gene	D gene	V gene	CDR3 DNA	CDR3 protein
.	TRBJ1-5	.	TRBV6-1	TGTGCCAGCAGCTCCGAGGGTTATCAGCCCCAGCATTTT	CASSSEGYQPQHF
many	TRBJ1-1	TRBD1	TRBV20-1	TGCAGTGTTAGGACAGGGGTCCCAAACACTGAAGCTTTCTTT	CSVRTGVPNTEAFF
.	TRBJ2-7	.	TRBV20-1	TGCAGTGCTAGTCTCCCTACGGGCGAGCAGTACTTC	CSASLPTGEQYF
.	TRBJ1-2	.	TRBV15	TGTGCCACCAGCAATGCTTGGGAACAGGAATATGGCTACACCTTC	CATSNAWEQEYGYTF
many	TRBJ2-7	TRBD1	TRBV5-4	TGTGCCAGCAGTATCGGACAGGGGAACTACGAGCAGTACTTC	CASSIGQGNYEQYF
many	TRBJ2-7	.	TRBV4-3	TGCGCCAGCAGCCAAGATCCCCACGAGCAGTACTTC	CASSQDPHEQYF
many	TRBJ2-6	.	TRBV12-3/TRBV12-4	TGTGCCAGCACCGTCGGAACTGGGGCCAACGTCCTGACTTTC	CASTVGTGANVLTF
.	TRBJ2-7	.	TRBV6-2/TRBV6-3	TGTGCCAGCAGCGAAGTTGGGTTCGACGAGCAGTACTTC	CASSEVGFDEQYF
.	TRBJ1-1	.	TRBV11-2	TGTGCCAGCAGCGCCGGAATAGGGGGGGCGAACACTGAAGCTTTCTTT	CASSAGIGGANTEAFF
many	TRBJ2-7	TRBD1	TRBV12-3/TRBV12-4	TGTGCCAGCACCACGGACAGGGTTGCCTACGAGCAGTACTTC	CASTTDRVAYEQYF
.	TRBJ1-1	.	TRBV12-3/TRBV12-4	TGTGCCAGCAGTATACAGGGACGGACTGAAGCCTTCTTT	CASSIQGRTEAFF
many	TRBJ2-7	.	TRBV5-1	TGCGCCAGCAGCGCTGGTGGGGGTAGGAACTACGAGCAGTACTTC	CASSAGGGRNYEQYF
many	TRBJ2-7	.	TRBV27	TGTGCCAGCAGTGGGAGGGACAGGAGCGCCTACGAGCAGTACTTC	CASSGRDRSAYEQYF
.	TRBJ2-5	.	TRBV6-2/TRBV6-3	TGTGCCAGCACCCGACAGAATCCTCAAGAGACCCAGTACTTC	CASTRQNPQETQYF
many	TRBJ1-5	.	TRBV5-6	TGTGCCAGCCAAAGTGGCAATCAGCCCCAGCATTTT	CASQSGNQPQHF
many	TRBJ2-5	.	TRBV30	TGTGCCTGGAGACGCCTAAAAGAGACCCAGTACTTC	CAWRRLKETQYF
many	TRBJ1-1	.	TRBV19	TGTGCCAGTAGTATAGCTGTACAGCTCTCGAACACTGAAGCTTTCTTT	CASSIAVQLSNTEAFF
.	TRBJ2-5	.	TRBV15	TGTGCCACCAGCAGAGGGATGCCCACTGGTGGGGATATGACCCAGTACTTC	CATSRGMPTGGDMTQYF
.	TRBJ1-1	.	TRBV29-1	TGCAGCGCTGCTACCAGGGAGTACACTGAAGCTTTCTTT	CSAATREYTEAFF
.	TRBJ2-7	TRBD2	TRBV5-1	TGCGCCAGCAGCGGCGTAGCGGGAGTATACGAGCAGTACTTC	CASSGVAGVYEQYF
.	TRBJ2-7	TRBD1	TRBV5-1	TGCGCCAGCAGTCACTCAGGCCCGACAGGGGGCAGGTACGAGCAGTACTTC	CASSHSGPTGGRYEQYF
.	TRBJ2-7	.	TRBV6-1	TGTGCCAGCAGTGAACGCCGAGCACAGGGTAACGAGCAGTACTTC	CASSERRAQGNEQYF
many	TRBJ1-5	.	TRBV10-3	TGTGCCATCAGGGCGACAGAGAGCAATCAGCCCCAGCATTTT	CAIRATESNQPQHF
.	TRBJ2-5	TRBD2	TRBV6-2/TRBV6-3	TGTGCCAGCAAGGATAGCGGGAGACCCTGGGAGACCCAGTACTTC	CASKDSGRPWETQYF
many	TRBJ2-6	.	TRBV20-1	TGCAGTGCTAGATCCGGGGTAGGGGCCAACGTCCTGACTTTC	CSARSGVGANVLTF
many	TRBJ1-1	.	TRBV11-1	TGTGCCAGCAGCTTGCAGGGGAACACTGAAGCTTTCTTT	CASSLQGNTEAFF
many	TRBJ2-3	TRBD2	TRBV6-6	TGTGCCAGCAGAAAAGGACTAGCAAACACAGATACGCAGTATTTT	CASRKGLANTDTQYF
many	TRBJ1-1	.	TRBV28	TGTGCCAGCAGGTCCACCGGGGGCACTGAAGCTTTCTTT	CASRSTGGTEAFF
few	TRBJ2-5	TRBD2	TRBV20-1	TGCAGTGCTTTGGGACTAGCAGAAGAGACCCAGTACTTC	CSALGLAEETQYF
.	TRBJ2-4	.	TRBV7-2	TGTGCCAGCAGCTTCGGAACAGGAGGGGCCATTCAGTACTTC	CASSFGTGGAIQYF
many	TRBJ1-1	.	TRBV27	TGTGCCAGCAGTGTATCGGGGGGGAGTCCTGAAGCTTTCTTT	CASSVSGGSPEAFF
.	TRBJ1-5	.	TRBV27	TGTGCCAGCAGTTCAAACCGCTATCAGCCCCAGCATTTT	CASSSNRYQPQHF
.	TRBJ2-6	.	TRBV4-3	TGCGCCAGCAGCCAAGGGCACTCGTCCTCTGGGGCCAACGTCCTGACTTTC	CASSQGHSSSGANVLTF
many	TRBJ1-2	TRBD1	TRBV6-5	TGTGCCAGCAGTTACTCGAAGACAGGGGGTATGGGCTACACCTTC	CASSYSKTGGMGYTF
.	TRBJ1-3	.	TRBV25-1	TGTGCCAGCAGTGACCTGACAGCTGGAAACACCATATATTTT	CASSDLTAGNTIYF
many	TRBJ1-1	.	TRBV12-3/TRBV12-4	TGTGCCAGCACCGTCGCGGGCACCCGGAACACTGAAGCTTTCTTT	CASTVAGTRNTEAFF
few	TRBJ1-6	TRBD1	TRBV7-2	TGTGCCAGCAGCTTAGCCTCCGGGACAGGGACTATCGGCGTCGGTTCACCCCTCCACTTT	CASSLASGTGTIGVGSPLHF
.	TRBJ1-1	TRBD1	TRBV28	TGTGCCAGCAGCATAGGGGGCAGGAACACTGAAGCTTTCTTT	CASSIGGRNTEAFF
.	TRBJ2-7	TRBD2	TRBV12-3/TRBV12-4	TGTGCCAGCAGTCCGGGTGTATCGCGGGGGGCCTACGAGCAGTACTTC	CASSPGVSRGAYEQYF
.	TRBJ1-3	.	TRBV7-2	TGTGCCAGCAGCTTGGCGGCACCCTGGGGAAACACCATATATTTT	CASSLAAPWGNTIYF